One sample yielded the 29 T cell receptor beta chains listed below, sequenced in a study of control samples from healthy donors and cancer patients. Assay used: immunoSEQ multiplex PCR; TCRdb lists only in-frame clones, some missing. The sample has about 160,000 clones, 90% to 95% seen once. Input material: PBMCs. The receptor set was obtained from a man in his sixties with colorectal cancer.

The chain joins TRBV24-1 to TRBJ1-4; possible D gene TRBD1, 6 bases. Trimming took 3 bases from V and 8 from J, leaving 15 bases between them. Germline-derived CDR1 and CDR2 are KGHDR and SFDVKD. This CDR3 has 15 residues. CDR3 bases: TGTGCCACCAGTGATACCAGGACAGTTCACGAAAAACTGTTTTTT. Its translation: CATSDTRTVHEKLFF.

The chain has TRBV19 and TRBJ2-6, with 7 positions matching TRBD1. V was pared by 2 bases and J by 1 base, with 5 bases of the junction left unmatched. Germline V lookup: CDR1 LNHDA, CDR2 SQIVND (reference sequence). CDR3 size: 17 residues. CDR3 loop: CASSIRQGGSGANVLTF. The CDR3 DNA reads as TGTGCCAGTAGTATACGACAGGGTGGTTCTGGGGCCAACGTCCTGACTTTC.

The V and J genes are TRBV5-1 and TRBJ1-1; tentative D call: TRBD1 (6 bases). The CDR3 length is 16 residues. Per the germline V gene, CDR1 is SGHRS and CDR2 is YFSETQ. Trimming removed 2 bases from V and 4 bases from J, with 18 bases in between. Written as DNA, the CDR3 is TGCGCCAGCAGCTTCGTCAGGGGCGGTGAGACCACTGAAGCTTTCTTT. Residues: CASSFVRGGETTEAFF.

The chain couples TRBV27 to TRBJ2-3; 12 bases map to TRBD2. The CDR3 spans 15 residues. The germline V gene has CDR1 MNHEY and CDR2 SMNVEV (reference sequence). The trim removed 4 bases at V and 4 bases at J, leaving 3 bases unmatched. For the CDR3, the DNA is TGTGCCAGCAGTTCCACTAGCGGGGGGCCAGATACGCAGTATTTT. This sequence encodes CASSSTSGGPDTQYF.

The chain employs TRBV29-1 and TRBJ2-7; TRBD1 is a possible D gene (5 bases). This CDR3 has 12 residues. Germline values: CDR1 SQVTM, CDR2 ANQGSEA. Deletions cut 3 bases from V and 1 base from J, with 7 bases between. This chain's CDR3 is CSVESGSYEQYF. CDR3 DNA: TGCAGCGTTGAGTCAGGGTCCTACGAGCAGTACTTC.

V gene TRBV7-6 combines with J gene TRBJ2-2; D tentatively fits TRBD1 or TRBD2 (6 bases each). V gave up 2 bases and J gave up 0 bases, with 10 bases separating them. The germline V gene encodes CDR1 SGHVS and CDR2 FNYEAQ. The CDR3 sequence is 16 residues long. CDR3 amino acids: CASSLMGGPNTGELFF. The CDR3 coding sequence is TGTGCCAGCAGCTTAATGGGGGGCCCGAACACCGGGGAGCTGTTTTTT.

J is TRBJ2-5 and V is TRBV19, with 7 bases fitting TRBD2. The germline gives CDR1 LNHDA, CDR2 SQIVND (reference sequence). This CDR3 comprises 16 residues. After removal of 7 bases from V and 6 bases from J, the junction contained 17 bases not matched to a gene. The CDR3, as DNA: TGTGCCAGTACCACTACGGGAGCGGGGTTAAGAAAGACCCAGTACTTC. Protein: CASTTTGAGLRKTQYF.

The CDR3 is CASSVAVQAGGDDTQYF. Here the CDR3 DNA reads TGTGCCAGCAGCGTAGCTGTACAAGCGGGGGGCGATGATACGCAGTATTTT. The J gene is TRBJ2-3, the V gene TRBV9; 9 bases are a match to TRBD2. Per germline, CDR1 SGDLS and CDR2 YYNGEE. CDR3 size: 17 residues. The V segment lost 0 bases and the J segment 6 bases; nucleotides outside the gene matches: 11.

The chain couples TRBV4-1 to TRBJ2-4, with D unclear. V dropped 3 bases and J dropped 2 bases, with 17 bases sitting between them. CDR3 length: 17 amino acids. The germline V gene encodes CDR1 MGHRA and CDR2 YSYEKL. The CDR3 coding sequence is TGCGCCAGCAGCCACCTCATGATCGGAGAGTCCAAAAACATTCAGTACTTC. Residues: CASSHLMIGESKNIQYF.

The J gene is TRBJ1-4, the V gene TRBV21-1. TRBV21-1 is termed a pseudogene. CDR3 size: 17 residues. The CDR3 nucleotides read TGTGCCAGCAGCAAAGACGGGGGGAGCGGGACTAATGAAAAACTGTTTTTT. It is translated as CASSKDGGSGTNEKLFF.

V and J are TRBV7-2 and TRBJ1-6; no definite D call. Germline CDR1 and CDR2: SGHTA and FQGNSA. CDR3 size: 15 residues. Trimming stripped 2 bases from V and 7 bases from J, with 12 bases between. The CDR3 loop reads CASSLWATGNSPLHF. The CDR3 DNA reads as TGTGCCAGCAGCTTATGGGCGACCGGGAATTCACCCCTCCACTTT. The variable domain in full, with the rest retrieved from reference TRBV7-2 and TRBJ1-6, is GAGVSQSPSNKVTEKGKDVELRCDPISGHTALYWYRQSLGQGLEFLIYFQGNSAPDKSGLPSDRFSAERTGGSVSTLTIQRTQQEDSAVYLCASSLWATGNSPLHFGNGTRLTVT.

The CDR3 coding sequence is TGTGCCAGCAGCTTACTAGCGGCTAGCACAGATACGCAGTATTTT. Translating it yields CASSLLAASTDTQYF. The V and J genes are TRBV11-2 and TRBJ2-3, with 7 bases matching TRBD2. The CDR3 has 15 amino acids. Trimming at V came to 2 bases and at J to 0 bases, leaving 2 bases not matched to a gene. Germline V gives CDR1 SGHAT, CDR2 FQNNGV.

Only one count was recorded for this clone. V is TRBV11-2 and J is TRBJ1-2, with D possibly being TRBD1 (6 bases). Germline-derived CDR1 and CDR2 are SGHAT and FQNNGV. This CDR3 spans 14 amino acids. V was clipped by 5 bases and J by 2 bases, with 12 bases between them. The CDR3 loop is CASSQTGGNYGYTF. CDR3 nucleotides: TGTGCCAGCAGCCAGACGGGGGGCAACTATGGCTACACCTTC.

The chain is built from TRBV3-1 (or the pseudogene TRBV3-2) and TRBJ2-2; no definite D call. The ends were cut back, 3 bases at V and 0 bases at J, with 11 bases in the middle. The CDR3 runs to 16 residues. Germline V gives CDR1 LGHDT, CDR2 YNNKEL (reference sequence). CDR3 nucleotide sequence: TGTGCCAGCAGCCAGATTCCGCATTCGAACACCGGGGAGCTGTTTTTT. This gives the protein CASSQIPHSNTGELFF.

The rearrangement links TRBV5-1 to TRBJ2-1, with D maybe TRBD1 (6 bases). V was pared by 4 bases and J by 8 bases, with 13 bases between. This CDR3 has 13 residues. Germline V lookup: CDR1 SGHRS, CDR2 YFSETQ. CDR3 protein: CASSPRGYDEQFF. For the CDR3, the DNA is TGCGCCAGCAGCCCGAGGGGGTATGATGAGCAGTTCTTC.

V and J are TRBV15 and TRBJ2-3, with 9 positions matching TRBD1. The V gene end was trimmed by 5 bases and the J gene end by 3 bases; junction bases not matched to a gene: 3. This CDR3 region has 14 residues. Germline CDR1 LNHNV, CDR2 YYDKDF (reference sequence). The CDR3 sequence is CATSADRGTDTQYF. In DNA, the CDR3 is TGTGCCACCAGCGCAGACAGGGGGACAGATACGCAGTATTTT.

The chain has TRBV11-2 and TRBJ1-1, with 11 bases fitting TRBD1. CDR1 is SGHAT, CDR2 FQNNGV, per germline. The CDR3 covers 16 residues. V lost 2 bases to trimming and J lost 6 bases; unmatched junction nucleotides: 8. The CDR3, as DNA: TGTGCCAGCAGCTTAATGGGGGGACAGGGGGGACCTGAAGCTTTCTTT. Protein sequence: CASSLMGGQGGPEAFF.

The chain uses TRBV2 and TRBJ2-1; 12 nucleotides match TRBD2. V was clipped by 6 bases and J by 0 bases; unmatched bases: 9. This CDR3 contains 18 residues. Germline lookup yields CDR1 SNHLY and CDR2 FYNNEI. The CDR3 region has the DNA TGTGCCAGCAGACGACTAGCGGGGGCCCGTAGCTCCTACAATGAGCAGTTCTTC. It encodes CASRRLAGARSSYNEQFF.

V usage is TRBV4-1 and J usage is TRBJ1-2; D unresolved. Germline V gene data show CDR1 as MGHRA and CDR2 as YSYEKL. V lost 1 base and J lost 1, with 10 bases in between. The CDR3 sequence is 15 residues long. The CDR3 DNA sequence: TGCGCCAGCAGCCAAGTACCTTCCCTTAACTATGGCTACACCTTC. Its translation is CASSQVPSLNYGYTF.

Here the CDR3 reads CASSTGGGGPYEQYF. The CDR3 nucleotides are TGCGCCAGCAGCACCGGAGGGGGGGGCCCCTACGAGCAGTACTTC. V and J are TRBV5-1 and TRBJ2-7; weak D call: TRBD2 (7 bases). V lost 4 bases and J 2 bases, leaving 16 bases between the germline ends. Looked up from germline, CDR1 is SGHRS and CDR2 is YFSETQ. The CDR3 runs 15 residues.

The rearrangement uses TRBV20-1 and TRBJ1-1; D is uncertain. Germline V gene sequence: CDR1 DFQATT, CDR2 SNEGSKA (reference sequence). The CDR3 extends over 14 amino acids. Trimming removed 3 bases at V and 0 bases at J, with 11 bases between. The CDR3 bases are TGCAGTGCTAGTAGGGCAGGCCTGAACACTGAAGCTTTCTTT. It is translated as CSASRAGLNTEAFF.

The rearrangement joins TRBV10-3 to TRBJ2-3; perhaps D is TRBD1 or TRBD2 (6 bases each). Deletions cut 2 bases from V and 3 bases from J, with 12 bases between. CDR1 is ENHRY and CDR2 is SYGVKD in the germline V gene. The CDR3 is made up of 15 amino acids. CDR3 nucleotides: TGTGCCATCAGTGAGGAAGGGGGGCCGACAGATACGCAGTATTTT. Residues: CAISEEGGPTDTQYF.

The J gene is TRBJ2-5, the V gene TRBV5-1, with D maybe TRBD1 (6 bases). The CDR3 extends over 14 amino acids. Per germline, CDR1 SGHRS and CDR2 YFSETQ. V lost 2 bases, J lost 0 bases, and 8 bases lay in between. The CDR3 loop is CASSFGQHQETQYF. DNA for the CDR3: TGCGCCAGCAGCTTTGGACAGCACCAAGAGACCCAGTACTTC. Full variable domain (rest looked up from reference TRBV5-1 and TRBJ2-5): KAGVTQTPRYLIKTRGQQVTLSCSPISGHRSVSWYQQTPGQGLQFLFEYFSETQRNKGNFPGRFSGRQFSNSRSEMNVSTLELGDSALYLCASSFGQHQETQYFGPGTRLLVL.

The chain is built from TRBV7-2 and TRBJ2-5; D ambiguous. Trimming pared 0 bases from V and 5 bases from J, leaving 13 bases between. The CDR3 sequence is 15 residues long. Germline CDR1 reads SGHTA; CDR2 reads FQGNSA. CDR3 amino acids: CASSLAGAKGETQYF. For the CDR3, the DNA is TGTGCCAGCAGCTTAGCTGGCGCAAAAGGGGAGACCCAGTACTTC.

The chain combines TRBV30 with TRBJ1-1; no clear D gene. Germline V gene sequence: CDR1 GTSNPN, CDR2 SVGIG (reference sequence). The CDR3 covers 13 residues. V was clipped by 5 bases and J by 3 bases, with 13 bases between them. The CDR3 is CAWDGRRDTEAFF. CDR3 DNA: TGTGCCTGGGACGGCAGGCGGGACACTGAAGCTTTCTTT.

CDR3 sequence: CASSETHTEAFF. The DNA of the CDR3 is TGTGCCAGCAGTGAGACCCACACTGAAGCTTTCTTT. V and J are TRBV6-1 and TRBJ1-1; no reliable D call. The CDR3 totals 12 residues. Germline V gene sequence: CDR1 MNHNS, CDR2 SASEGT. V dropped 3 bases and J dropped 3 bases, with 5 bases sitting between them.

The chain has TRBV6-1 and TRBJ2-2; D remains unclear. The CDR3 runs 15 residues. The V end lost 0 bases, the J end lost 4 bases, and 9 bases lay between the germline ends. CDR1 and CDR2 from the germline V gene are MNHNS and SASEGT. The CDR3 loop reads CASSEAIRLTGELFF. In nucleotides, the CDR3 is TGTGCCAGCAGTGAAGCCATCCGACTCACCGGGGAGCTGTTTTTT.

The J gene is TRBJ1-1, the V gene TRBV14; no reliable D call. Looked up from germline, CDR1 is SGHDN and CDR2 is FVKESK. The CDR3 is made up of 15 amino acids. V lost 4 bases and J lost 7, with 19 bases in between. CDR3 nucleotides: TGTGCCAGCAGCCGAGAGACATATGACGGGCATGAAGCTTTCTTT. Translating it yields CASSRETYDGHEAFF. The variable domain in full, with the rest retrieved from reference TRBV14 and TRBJ1-1, is EAGVTQFPSHSVIEKGQTVTLRCDPISGHDNLYWYRRVMGKEIKFLLHFVKESKQDESGMPNNRFLAERTGGTYSTLKVQPAELEDSGVYFCASSRETYDGHEAFFGQGTRLTVV.

This sequence joins TRBV3-1 (or the pseudogene TRBV3-2) and TRBJ2-5; 7 bases map to TRBD2. With V trimmed by 5 bases and J by 7 bases, 7 bases remained unmatched. There are 13 residues in the CDR3. From germline, CDR1 is LGHDT and CDR2 YNNKEL (reference sequence). CDR3 protein: CASSGEGEGTQYF. Here the CDR3 DNA reads TGTGCCAGCAGCGGCGAAGGGGAGGGGACCCAGTACTTC.